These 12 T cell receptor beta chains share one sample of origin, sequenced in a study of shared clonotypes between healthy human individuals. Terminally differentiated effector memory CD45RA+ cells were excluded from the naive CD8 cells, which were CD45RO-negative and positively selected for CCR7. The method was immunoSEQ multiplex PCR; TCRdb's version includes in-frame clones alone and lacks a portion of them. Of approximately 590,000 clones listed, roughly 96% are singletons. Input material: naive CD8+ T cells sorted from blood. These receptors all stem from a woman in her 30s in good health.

The CDR3 DNA reads TGTGCCAGCAGCCCGCTCGGATTCCAATATGGCTACACCTTC. This gives the protein CASSPLGFQYGYTF. The rearrangement joins TRBV27 to TRBJ1-2; no firm D call. CDR3 length: 14 residues. The germline gives CDR1 MNHEY, CDR2 SMNVEV (reference sequence). Trimming stripped 6 bases from V and 5 bases from J, with 16 bases between.

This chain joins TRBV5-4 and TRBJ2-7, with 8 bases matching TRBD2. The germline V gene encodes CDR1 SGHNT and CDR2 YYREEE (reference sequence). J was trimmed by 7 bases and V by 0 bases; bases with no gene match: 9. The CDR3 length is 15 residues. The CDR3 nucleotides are TGTGCCAGCAGCTTGGAGGGGACTAGACCATGGGAGCAGTACTTC. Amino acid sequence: CASSLEGTRPWEQYF.

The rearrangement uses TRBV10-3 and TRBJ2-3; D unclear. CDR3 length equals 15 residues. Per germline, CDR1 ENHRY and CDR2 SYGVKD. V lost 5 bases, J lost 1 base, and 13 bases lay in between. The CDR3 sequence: CAISPSGRRTDTQYF. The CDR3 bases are TGTGCCATCAGTCCGAGTGGACGTCGCACAGATACGCAGTATTTT.

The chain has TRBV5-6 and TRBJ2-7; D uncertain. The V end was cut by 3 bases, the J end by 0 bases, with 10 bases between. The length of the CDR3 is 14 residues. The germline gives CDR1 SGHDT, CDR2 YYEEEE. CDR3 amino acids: CASSSTRASYEQYF. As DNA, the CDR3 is TGTGCCAGCAGCTCGACCCGTGCCTCCTACGAGCAGTACTTC.

The CDR3 spells CASSYLGDHEQFF. The CDR3, as DNA: TGTGCCAGCAGTTATCTGGGGGACCATGAGCAGTTCTTC. V usage is TRBV6-5 and J usage is TRBJ2-1, with D perhaps TRBD1 or TRBD2 (5 bases each). Trimming shortened V by 3 bases and J by 8 bases, and 11 bases separated the two germline ends. The CDR3 covers 13 residues. Germline values: CDR1 MNHEY, CDR2 SVGAGI.

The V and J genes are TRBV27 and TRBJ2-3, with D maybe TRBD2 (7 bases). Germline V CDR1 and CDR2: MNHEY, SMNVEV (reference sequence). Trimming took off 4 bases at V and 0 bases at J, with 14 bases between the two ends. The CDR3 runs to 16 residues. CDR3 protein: CASSSEAGHSTDTQYF. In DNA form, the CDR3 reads TGTGCCAGCAGTTCGGAAGCGGGACATAGCACAGATACGCAGTATTTT.

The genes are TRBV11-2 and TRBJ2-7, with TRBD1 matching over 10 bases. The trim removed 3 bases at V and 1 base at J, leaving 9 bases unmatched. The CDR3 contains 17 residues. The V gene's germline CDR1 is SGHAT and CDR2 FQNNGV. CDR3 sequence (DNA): TGTGCCAGCAGCTTCAATCCGGGACAGGGGTTTTCCTACGAGCAGTACTTC. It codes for CASSFNPGQGFSYEQYF. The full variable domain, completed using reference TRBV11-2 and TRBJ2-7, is EAGVAQSPRYKIIEKRQSVAFWCNPISGHATLYWYQQILGQGPKLLIQFQNNGVVDDSQLPKDRFSAERLKGVDSTLKIQPAKLEDSAVYLCASSFNPGQGFSYEQYFGPGTRLTVT.

This CDR3 reads CASSLSPTNYGYTF. The CDR3 coding sequence is TGTGCCAGCAGTTTATCGCCAACTAACTATGGCTACACCTTC. V usage is TRBV27 and J usage is TRBJ1-2, with D hard to call. The CDR3 length is 14 residues. Germline V gives CDR1 MNHEY, CDR2 SMNVEV (reference sequence). V lost 0 bases, J lost 0 bases, and 5 bases lay in between.

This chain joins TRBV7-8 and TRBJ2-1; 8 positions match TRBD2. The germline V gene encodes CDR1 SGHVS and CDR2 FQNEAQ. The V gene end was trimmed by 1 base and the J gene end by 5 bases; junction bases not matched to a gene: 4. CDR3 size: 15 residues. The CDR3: CASSLELAGNNEQFF. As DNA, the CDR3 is TGTGCCAGCAGCTTAGAATTAGCGGGAAACAATGAGCAGTTCTTC. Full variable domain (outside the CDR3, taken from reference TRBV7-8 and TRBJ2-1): GAGVSQSPRYKVAKRGQDVALRCDPISGHVSLFWYQQALGQGPEFLTYFQNEAQLDKSGLPSDRFFAERPEGSVSTLKIQRTQQEDSAVYLCASSLELAGNNEQFFGPGTRLTVL.

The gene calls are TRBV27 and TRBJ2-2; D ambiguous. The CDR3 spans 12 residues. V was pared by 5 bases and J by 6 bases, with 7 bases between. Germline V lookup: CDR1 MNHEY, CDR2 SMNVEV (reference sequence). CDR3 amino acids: CASSTPAGELFF. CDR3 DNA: TGTGCCAGCAGTACCCCCGCCGGGGAGCTGTTTTTT.

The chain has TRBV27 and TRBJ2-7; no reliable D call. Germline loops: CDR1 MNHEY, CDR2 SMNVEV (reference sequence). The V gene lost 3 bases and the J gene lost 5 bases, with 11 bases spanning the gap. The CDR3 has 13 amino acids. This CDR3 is CASSFNSPNEQYF. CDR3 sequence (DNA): TGTGCCAGCAGTTTTAATAGCCCGAACGAGCAGTACTTC.

CDR3 coding DNA: TGCGCCAGCAGCCAACAGGGAACCTACGAGCAGTACTTC. This translates into CASSQQGTYEQYF. The gene calls are TRBV4-1 and TRBJ2-7; TRBD1 might be the D (5 bases). The V end was cut by 2 bases, the J end by 2 bases, with 7 bases between. Germline V gene sequence: CDR1 MGHRA, CDR2 YSYEKL. The CDR3 has 13 residues.